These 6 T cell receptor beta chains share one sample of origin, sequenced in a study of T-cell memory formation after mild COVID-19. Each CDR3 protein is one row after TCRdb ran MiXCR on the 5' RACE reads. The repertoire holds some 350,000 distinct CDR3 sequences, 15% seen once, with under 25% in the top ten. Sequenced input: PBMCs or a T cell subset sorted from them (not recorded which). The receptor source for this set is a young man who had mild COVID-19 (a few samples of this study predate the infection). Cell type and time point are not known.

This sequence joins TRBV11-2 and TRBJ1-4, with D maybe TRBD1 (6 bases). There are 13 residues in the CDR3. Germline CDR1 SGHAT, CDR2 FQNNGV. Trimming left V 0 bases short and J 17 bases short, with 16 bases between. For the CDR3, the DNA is TGTGCCAGCAGCTTAGAGGGCGGAGCAGGGGTATTTTTT. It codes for CASSLEGGAGVFF.

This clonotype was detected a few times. CDR3 sequence (DNA): TGTGCCAGCAGCCCCGTGGAGGGACATACCTACAATGAGCAGTTCTTC. It yields the protein CASSPVEGHTYNEQFF. V is TRBV7-9 and J is TRBJ2-1; D may be TRBD1 or TRBD2 (6 bases each). Trimming left V 5 bases short and J 2 bases short, with 16 bases between. The CDR3 is 16 residues long. Germline values: CDR1 SEHNR, CDR2 FQNEAQ (reference sequence).

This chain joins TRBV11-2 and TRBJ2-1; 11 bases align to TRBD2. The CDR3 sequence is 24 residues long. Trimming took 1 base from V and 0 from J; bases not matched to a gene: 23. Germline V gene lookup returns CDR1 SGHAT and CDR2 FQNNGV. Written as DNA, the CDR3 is TGTGCCAGCAGCTTAGTATTCCAATTAGTTCTTAGCGGGGGGGCTACAAGCTCCTACAATGAGCAGTTCTTC. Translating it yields CASSLVFQLVLSGGATSSYNEQFF.

CDR3 amino acids: CASIGTDRGTGELFF. The CDR3 DNA sequence: TGTGCCAGCATAGGCACAGACAGGGGCACGGGGGAGCTGTTTTTT. This chain uses TRBV2 with TRBJ2-2; 8 bases are shared with TRBD1. The CDR3 sequence is 15 residues long. After removal of 7 bases from V and 8 bases from J, the junction contained 12 bases not matched to a gene. Germline V gene data show CDR1 as SNHLY and CDR2 as FYNNEI.

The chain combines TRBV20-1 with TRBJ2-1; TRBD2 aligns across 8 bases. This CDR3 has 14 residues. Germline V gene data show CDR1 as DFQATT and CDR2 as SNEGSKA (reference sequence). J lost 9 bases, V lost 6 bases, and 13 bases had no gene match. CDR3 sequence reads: CSAQPGGPGGEQFF. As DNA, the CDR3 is TGCAGTGCGCAACCGGGGGGGCCCGGCGGTGAGCAGTTCTTC.

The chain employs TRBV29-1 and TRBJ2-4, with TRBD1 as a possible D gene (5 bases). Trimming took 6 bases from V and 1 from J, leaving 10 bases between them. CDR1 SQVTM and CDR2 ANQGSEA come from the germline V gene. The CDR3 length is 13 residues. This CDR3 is CSVERGAKNIQYF. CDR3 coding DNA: TGCAGCGTAGAAAGGGGTGCCAAAAACATTCAGTACTTC.